The rows below give T cell receptor beta chains drawn from one sample of a study of regulatory T cells in long-lasting Graves disease. TCRdb passed the multiplex PCR reads through MiXCR, listing each CDR3 protein once. The sample holds about 470,000 distinct CDR3 sequences, roughly 20% seen once. The input for sequencing was peripheral blood mononuclear cells (PBMCs), taken when the disease was refractory, from a patient treated with antithyroid drugs. All receptors derive from a female donor with Graves disease. The CDR3 runs from the conserved cysteine through the conserved F or W. A D gene is named only where the DNA matches it firmly. Rows may omit the clone size; those that give it use once, few, many or a size class.

size,J,V,D,DNA,CDR3
many,TRBJ2-7,TRBV7-2,-,TGTGCCAGCAGCGACGGGTCGGTTTGGGACGAGCAGTACTTC,CASSDGSVWDEQYF
many,TRBJ2-5,TRBV9,-,TGTGCCAGCTCGCCCCGGGCTGGGGAGACCCAGTACTTC,CASSPRAGETQYF
few,TRBJ1-1,TRBV29-1,TRBD1,TGCAGCGTTGACCCAGGACAGGGAGGGACTGAAGCTTTCTTT,CSVDPGQGGTEAFF
-,TRBJ1-1,TRBV14,-,TGTGCCAGAAGCTCCAGGACAGAGAAGGACACTGAAGCTTTCTTT,CARSSRTEKDTEAFF
few,TRBJ2-7,TRBV25-1,-,TGTGCCAGCAGCGACGGTGGGGTCTACGAGCAGTACTTC,CASSDGGVYEQYF
few,TRBJ2-7,TRBV7-9,-,TGTGCCAGCAGCTTAGTGCAGGGGATAGACGAGCAGTACTTC,CASSLVQGIDEQYF
few,TRBJ2-7,TRBV2,TRBD1,TGTGCCAGCAGGATCCGGGGACAGGGGTCCGAGCAGTACTTC,CASRIRGQGSEQYF
few,TRBJ2-2,TRBV12-5,-,TGTGCTAGTGGCCTAAGCACCGGGGAGCTGTTTTTT,CASGLSTGELFF
many,TRBJ2-5,TRBV6-1,-,TGTGCCAGCTTCGGAGAGACCCAGTACTTC,CASFGETQYF
-,TRBJ1-1,TRBV27,-,TGTGCCAGCGGCCACCAGATGAACACTGAAGCTTTCTTT,CASGHQMNTEAFF
-,TRBJ1-5,TRBV5-1,-,TGCGCCAGCAGTATCGGACTGCCCAATCAGCCCCAGCATTTT,CASSIGLPNQPQHF
-,TRBJ2-5,TRBV20-1,-,TGCAGTACCGCAATGCCGGGGGAGACCCAGTACTTC,CSTAMPGETQYF
-,TRBJ2-1,TRBV19,-,TGTGCCAGTAGTGAGTGGGATGAGCAGTTCTTC,CASSEWDEQFF
-,TRBJ1-5,TRBV27,TRBD1,TGTGCCAGCAGTTTGTCGGCCAGGGGGAGTCAGCCCCAGCATTTT,CASSLSARGSQPQHF
-,TRBJ2-5,TRBV27,-,TGTGCCAGCTCCCGTTGGACCGGGAAGCAAGAGACCCAGTACTTC,CASSRWTGKQETQYF
-,TRBJ2-7,TRBV4-2,-,TGTGCCAGCAGCCGAGTTACAGGGTTC,CASSRVTGF
many,TRBJ1-5,TRBV6-1,TRBD1,TGTGCCAGCAGTAACCCGGGGACAGTCAATCAGCCCCAGCATTTT,CASSNPGTVNQPQHF
few,TRBJ2-1,TRBV5-1,-,TGTGCCAGCAGCTTAGGGGACAATGAGCAGTTCTTC,CASSLGDNEQFF
many,TRBJ1-2,TRBV12-3/TRBV12-4,-,TGTGCCAGCAGTTTCCACGGTTCTAACTATGGCTACACCTTC,CASSFHGSNYGYTF
few,TRBJ1-3,TRBV3-1,-,TGTGCCAGCAGCCAAGGAGGAGGCTCTGGAAACACCATATATTTT,CASSQGGGSGNTIYF
many,TRBJ2-7,TRBV20-1,TRBD2,TGCAGTGCTAGGTCCCCAGCGGGGTGGCATGAGCAGTACTTC,CSARSPAGWHEQYF
few,TRBJ1-2,TRBV28,-,TGTGCCAGCAGTTACCAGGGAACTAACTATGGCTACACCTTC,CASSYQGTNYGYTF
many,TRBJ1-2,TRBV3-1,TRBD1,TGTGCCAGCACCCACCGAGGGGGCAACTATGGCTACACCTTC,CASTHRGGNYGYTF